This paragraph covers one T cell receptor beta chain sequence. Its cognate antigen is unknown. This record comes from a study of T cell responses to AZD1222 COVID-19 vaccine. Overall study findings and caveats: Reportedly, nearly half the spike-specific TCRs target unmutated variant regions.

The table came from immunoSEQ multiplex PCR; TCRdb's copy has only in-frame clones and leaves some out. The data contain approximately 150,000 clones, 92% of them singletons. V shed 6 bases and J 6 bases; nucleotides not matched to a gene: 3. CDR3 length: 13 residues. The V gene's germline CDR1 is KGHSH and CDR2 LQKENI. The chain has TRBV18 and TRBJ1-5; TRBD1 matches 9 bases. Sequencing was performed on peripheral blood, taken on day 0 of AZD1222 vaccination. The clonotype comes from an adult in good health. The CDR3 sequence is CASSGTGFQPQHF. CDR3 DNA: TGTGCCAGCTCCGGGACAGGGTTTCAGCCCCAGCATTTT. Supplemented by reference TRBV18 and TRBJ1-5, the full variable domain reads NAGVMQNPRHLVRRRGQEARLRCSPMKGHSHVYWYRQLPEEGLKFMVYLQKENIIDESGMPKERFSAEFPKEGPSILRIQQVVRGDSAAYFCASSGTGFQPQHFGDGTRLSIL.